This T cell receptor beta chain was profiled in a study of metastatic and nonmetastatic thyroid tumors. Study-wide results and limits: It was reportedly found that TCR beta diversity was significantly higher in malignant thyroid tumors than in benign nodules, a difference seen in both blood and tumor samples.

No treatment of any kind had been given to any patient before thyroid surgery. From germline, CDR1 is SGHTA and CDR2 FQGNSA. The CDR3 sequence is 15 residues long. V shed 0 bases, J shed 9 bases, and the junction held 4 bases outside the gene matches. This clone was picked up many times. Its cognate antigen is unknown. MiXCR was used by TCRdb to re-call the PCR reads. The repertoire holds 43,000 or so clones, with roughly 15% as singletons. The chain joins TRBV7-2 to TRBJ2-1, with 11 positions matching TRBD2. Sequencing used blood. This receptor was taken from a female donor with papillary thyroid cancer or a benign thyroid nodule (not recorded which). Some clones in this sample may be carry-over from other donors' samples. The CDR3 here is CASSLALAGEGEQFF. DNA for the CDR3: TGTGCCAGCAGCTTAGCACTAGCGGGAGAGGGTGAGCAGTTCTTC.